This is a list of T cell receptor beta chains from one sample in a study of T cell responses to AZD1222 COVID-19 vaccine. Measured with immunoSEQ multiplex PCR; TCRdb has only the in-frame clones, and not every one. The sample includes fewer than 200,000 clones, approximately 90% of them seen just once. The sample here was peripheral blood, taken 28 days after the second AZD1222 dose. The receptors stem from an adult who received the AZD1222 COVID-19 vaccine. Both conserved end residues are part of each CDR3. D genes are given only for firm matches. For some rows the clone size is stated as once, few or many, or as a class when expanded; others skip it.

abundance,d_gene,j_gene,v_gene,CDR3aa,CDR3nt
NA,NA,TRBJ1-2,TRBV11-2,CASSAGSTRKTYGYTF,TGTGCCAGCAGCGCAGGGTCAACAAGAAAGACCTATGGCTACACCTTC
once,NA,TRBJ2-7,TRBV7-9,CASSLVDGPYEQYF,TGTGCCAGCAGCTTAGTCGACGGTCCCTACGAGCAGTACTTC
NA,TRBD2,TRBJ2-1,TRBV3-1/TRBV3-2,CASGPGGLAGSYNEQFF,TGTGCCAGCGGCCCGGGGGGACTAGCCGGCTCCTACAATGAGCAGTTCTTC
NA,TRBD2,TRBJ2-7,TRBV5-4,CASSPTSGRAGYEQYF,TGTGCCAGCAGCCCAACTAGCGGGAGGGCCGGCTACGAGCAGTACTTC
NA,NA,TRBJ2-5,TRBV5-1,CASSRRQAPGETQYF,TGCGCCAGCAGCAGGAGACAGGCCCCCGGGGAGACCCAGTACTTC
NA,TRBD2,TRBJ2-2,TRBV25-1,CASSEGLAGGGTGELFF,TGTGCCAGCAGTGAGGGACTAGCGGGAGGTGGCACCGGGGAGCTGTTTTTT
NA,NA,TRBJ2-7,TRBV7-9,CASSLDDRQLYF,TGTGCCAGCAGCTTAGATGACAGACAGTTGTACTTC
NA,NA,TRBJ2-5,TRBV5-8,CASSLQHQETQYF,TGTGCCAGCAGCCTCCAGCACCAAGAGACCCAGTACTTC
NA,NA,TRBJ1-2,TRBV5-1,CASSLEGAPYGYTF,TGCGCCAGCAGCTTGGAAGGGGCCCCCTATGGCTACACCTTC
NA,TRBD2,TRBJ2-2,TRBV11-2,CASSPTGLAGAGELFF,TGTGCCAGCAGCCCAACCGGACTAGCGGGAGCCGGGGAGCTGTTTTTT
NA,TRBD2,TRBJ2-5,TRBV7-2,CASSSGLAGGQETQYF,TGTGCCAGCAGCTCCGGACTAGCGGGAGGCCAAGAGACCCAGTACTTC
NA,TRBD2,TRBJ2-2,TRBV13,CASSSKTSGGTGELFF,TGTGCCAGCAGCTCCAAGACTAGCGGAGGGACCGGGGAGCTGTTTTTT
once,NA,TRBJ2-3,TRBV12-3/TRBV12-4,CASSLGGTQYF,TGTGCCAGCAGTTTAGGCGGAACGCAGTATTTT
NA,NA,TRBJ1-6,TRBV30,CAWSWARTAGSPLHF,TGTGCCTGGAGTTGGGCTCGGACAGCGGGGTCACCCCTCCACTTT
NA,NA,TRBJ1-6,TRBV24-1,CATYPGPGLDLHF,TGTGCCACCTACCCGGGCCCCGGTCTTGACCTCCACTTT
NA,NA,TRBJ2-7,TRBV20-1,CSASGTYEQYF,TGCAGTGCTTCCGGGACCTACGAGCAGTACTTC
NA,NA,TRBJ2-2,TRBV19,CASSIDGPGFNTGELFF,TGTGCCAGTAGTATAGATGGCCCAGGGTTCAACACCGGGGAGCTGTTTTTT
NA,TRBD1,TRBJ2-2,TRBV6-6,CASTPTGATGELFF,TGTGCCAGCACACCGACAGGGGCCACCGGGGAGCTGTTTTTT
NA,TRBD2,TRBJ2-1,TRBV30,CAWSLGGTYNEQFF,TGTGCCTGGAGTTTGGGGGGGACCTACAATGAGCAGTTCTTC
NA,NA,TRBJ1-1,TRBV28,CASSPPGGNTEAFF,TGTGCCAGCAGCCCGCCCGGAGGGAACACTGAAGCTTTCTTT
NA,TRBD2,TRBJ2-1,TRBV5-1,CASSLAGGFHEQFF,TGCGCCAGCAGCTTGGCCGGGGGGTTCCATGAGCAGTTCTTC
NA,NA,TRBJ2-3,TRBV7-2,CASSLDSSDTQYF,TGTGCCAGCAGCTTGGACAGTTCAGATACGCAGTATTTT
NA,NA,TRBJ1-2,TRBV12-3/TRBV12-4,CASSLMGARGYTF,TGTGCCAGCAGTTTAATGGGAGCCCGGGGCTACACCTTC
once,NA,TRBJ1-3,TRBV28,CASSLWTGGSGNTIYF,TGTGCCAGCAGTTTGTGGACGGGGGGCTCTGGAAACACCATATATTTT
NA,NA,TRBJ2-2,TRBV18,CASSPTPLARTGELFF,TGTGCCAGCTCACCAACGCCTCTAGCAAGGACCGGGGAGCTGTTTTTT
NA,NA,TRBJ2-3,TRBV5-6,CASSFREADTQYF,TGTGCCAGCAGCTTCAGGGAGGCAGATACGCAGTATTTT
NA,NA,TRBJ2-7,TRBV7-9,CASSAPGGGVSYEQYF,TGTGCCAGCAGCGCCCCGGGTGGCGGGGTCTCCTACGAGCAGTACTTC
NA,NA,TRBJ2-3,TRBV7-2,CASSSGAGTTGSTDTQYF,TGTGCCAGCAGCTCCGGGGCCGGGACAACGGGAAGCACAGATACGCAGTATTTT
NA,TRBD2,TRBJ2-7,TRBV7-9,CASSYAGGTEPAEQYF,TGTGCCAGCAGCTACGCCGGGGGGACGGAGCCAGCAGAGCAGTACTTC
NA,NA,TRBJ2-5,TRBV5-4,CASSPLRAGPETQYF,TGTGCCAGCAGCCCCCTCCGGGCGGGCCCAGAGACCCAGTACTTC
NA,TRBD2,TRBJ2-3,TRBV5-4,CASSLASGREADTQYF,TGTGCCAGCAGCTTGGCGAGCGGGAGGGAGGCAGATACGCAGTATTTT